The clone carrying this T cell receptor beta chain was picked up a small number of times. Its antigen is as yet unknown. These data are taken from a study of vaccination effects on CD4 cells after COVID-19. Study as a whole: Sampling occurred 16 days and one week pre-vaccination in two convalescent patients.

After expansion with viral peptide pools in the ViraFEST assay, antigen-specific CD4+ T cells were sequenced. Culture lasted about 11 days before CD4+ T cell isolation. Infection with SARS-CoV-2 occurred in the person between March and December 2020, and PCR confirmed it. Each well held two million PBMC cultured with approximately 9.6 ug/ml peptides and approximately 11 IU/ml IL-2. On days 3 and 7, fresh IL-2 medium replaced half the medium. Produced via immunoSEQ multiplex PCR; TCRdb's table is partial and in-frame only. This sample has approximately 40,000 clones, with roughly 66% found just once. CDR3 size: 14 residues. Germline CDR1 SNHLY, CDR2 FYNNEI. V shed 6 bases, J shed 3 bases, and the junction held 5 bases outside the gene matches. Study-level findings and limits: Marked clonal contraction was seen in infection- and vaccine-induced clones late after vaccination.

The source of this sequence is a human donor who had a prior SARS-CoV-2 infection. The rearrangement joins TRBV2 to TRBJ2-7; 10 bases agree with TRBD1. The sequencing used CD4+ T cells from PBMCs cultured with a peptide pool, collected before COVID-19 vaccination. The CDR3 reads CASRTGGYLYEQYF. DNA of the CDR3: TGTGCCAGCAGGACAGGGGGCTACCTCTACGAGCAGTACTTC.